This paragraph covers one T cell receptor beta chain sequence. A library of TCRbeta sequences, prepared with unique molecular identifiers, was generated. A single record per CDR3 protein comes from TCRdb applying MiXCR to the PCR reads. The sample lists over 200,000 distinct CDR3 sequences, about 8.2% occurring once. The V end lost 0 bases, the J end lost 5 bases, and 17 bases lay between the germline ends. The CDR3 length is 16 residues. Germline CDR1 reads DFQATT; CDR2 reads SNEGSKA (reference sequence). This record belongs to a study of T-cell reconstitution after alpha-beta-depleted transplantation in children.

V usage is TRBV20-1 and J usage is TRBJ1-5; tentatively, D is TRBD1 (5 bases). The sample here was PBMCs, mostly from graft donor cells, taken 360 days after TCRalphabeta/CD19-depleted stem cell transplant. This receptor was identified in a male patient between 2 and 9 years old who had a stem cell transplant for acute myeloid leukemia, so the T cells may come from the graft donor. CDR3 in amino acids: CSARDFWQGADQPQHF. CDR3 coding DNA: TGCAGTGCTAGAGATTTTTGGCAGGGAGCCGATCAGCCCCAGCATTTT.